The 28 T cell receptor beta chains presented below share a single source sample, sequenced in a study of cytomegalovirus exposure and HLA in healthy donors (dated by TCRdb to about 2017). Libraries were built with the immunoSEQ multiplex PCR assay. A mixture of 60 forward primers for TCR Vbeta segments and 13 reverse primers for TCR Jbeta segments was used in the multiplex PCR. TCRdb carries this immuneACCESS record with in-frame sequences only. Its versions omit some clonotypes, under half of them owing to an unresolved V gene in the studies checked, with the rest unexplained. The sample table contains 180,000 or so clones; only one count was recorded for around three quarters of them. Around 2.3% of the sample goes to the ten largest clones. Sample: PBMCs. The receptors derive from a woman in her forties or fifties in good health and CMV-seronegative.

The chain employs TRBV28 and TRBJ1-1, with 8 bases aligning to TRBD1. Trimming removed 4 bases from V and 0 bases from J; junction bases left unmatched: 10. The germline CDR1 and CDR2 sequences are MDHEN and SYDVKM. The CDR3 consists of 17 residues. This CDR3 is CASSSGGATGVNTEAFF. The CDR3 nucleotides are TGTGCCAGCAGTTCCGGGGGTGCGACAGGGGTGAACACTGAAGCTTTCTTT.

This clone was picked up one time. The chain is built from TRBV10-3 and TRBJ2-5, with 9 bases identical to TRBD1. Looked up from germline, CDR1 is ENHRY and CDR2 is SYGVKD. This CDR3 has 15 residues. V lost 0 bases and J lost 5; bases outside the gene matches: 4. The CDR3 is CAISESGTGLETQYF. The CDR3 nucleotides read TGTGCCATCAGTGAGTCTGGGACAGGGTTGGAGACCCAGTACTTC.

The rearrangement joins TRBV15 to TRBJ2-2; 10 bases are a match to TRBD1. In germline, CDR1 is LNHNV, CDR2 YYDKDF (reference sequence). The CDR3 covers 17 residues. Trimming at V came to 7 bases and at J to 5 bases, leaving 13 bases not matched to a gene. The CDR3: CATTDLMRTGGTGELFF. CDR3 coding DNA: TGTGCCACCACCGACCTAATGAGGACAGGGGGGACCGGGGAGCTGTTTTTT.

J is TRBJ2-1 and V is TRBV27; tentative D call: TRBD1 (6 bases). Trimming removed 5 bases at V and 3 bases at J, with 8 bases between. The germline V gene has CDR1 MNHEY and CDR2 SMNVEV (reference sequence). The CDR3 runs 13 residues. For the CDR3, the DNA is TGTGCCAGCAGTGGGGGCCGCTACAATGAGCAGTTCTTC. This codes for CASSGGRYNEQFF.

The rearrangement uses TRBV28 and TRBJ1-5; the D is unclear. Germline-derived CDR1 and CDR2 are MDHEN and SYDVKM. The CDR3 runs to 15 residues. Trimming removed 7 bases at V and 5 bases at J, with 18 bases between. The DNA of the CDR3 is TGTGCCAGCAACATAGGAGGGAAAGGTGATCAGCCCCAGCATTTT. This sequence encodes CASNIGGKGDQPQHF.

The chain has TRBV6-6 and TRBJ2-7; D is possibly TRBD1 (5 bases). From germline, CDR1 is MNHNY and CDR2 SVGAGI (reference sequence). The CDR3 is 14 residues long. The ends were cut back, 6 bases at V and 2 bases at J, with 14 bases in the middle. CDR3 nucleotides: TGTGCCAGCAGACCCAAGGGGCGGACCTACGAGCAGTACTTC. It yields the protein CASRPKGRTYEQYF.

V and J are TRBV7-2 and TRBJ2-3; 9 bases align to TRBD2. Germline assignment: CDR1 SGHTA and CDR2 FQGNSA. The CDR3 runs 15 residues. V lost 5 bases and J lost 1; bases outside the gene matches: 4. The CDR3 nucleotides read TGTGCCAGCAGCCCCCGGACTAGCGGCACAGATACGCAGTATTTT. Its protein product is CASSPRTSGTDTQYF.

The CDR3 reads CASSLAGRPMMNTEAFF. CDR3 sequence (DNA): TGTGCCAGCAGCTTAGCTGGCAGGCCCATGATGAACACTGAAGCTTTCTTT. The chain carries TRBV7-2 and TRBJ1-1; no reliable D call. Germline loops: CDR1 SGHTA, CDR2 FQGNSA. With 0 bases removed from V and 0 bases from J, the gap between germline ends came to 14 bases. The CDR3 covers 17 residues. Complete variable domain (other parts from reference TRBV7-2 and TRBJ1-1): GAGVSQSPSNKVTEKGKDVELRCDPISGHTALYWYRQSLGQGLEFLIYFQGNSAPDKSGLPSDRFSAERTGGSVSTLTIQRTQQEDSAVYLCASSLAGRPMMNTEAFFGQGTRLTVV.

The chain recombines TRBV7-2 with TRBJ1-4, with TRBD1 matching 8 bases. This CDR3 spans 17 amino acids. Per the germline V gene, CDR1 is SGHTA and CDR2 is FQGNSA. J was trimmed by 5 bases and V by 5 bases; bases with no gene match: 13. The CDR3 sequence is CASSRIKGTGSNEKLFF. CDR3 nucleotide sequence: TGTGCCAGCAGCCGAATAAAAGGGACAGGTTCAAATGAAAAACTGTTTTTT.

The chain couples TRBV7-2 to TRBJ2-5, with a tentative D call TRBD1 (6 bases). This CDR3 has 15 residues. V was clipped by 1 base and J by 1 base, with 10 bases between them. In germline, CDR1 is SGHTA, CDR2 FQGNSA. CDR3 nucleotides: TGTGCCAGCAGCTTAGGTTCGACAGGCCAAGAGACCCAGTACTTC. Translated: CASSLGSTGQETQYF.

This chain connects TRBV7-3 to TRBJ2-7; D is ambiguous. The germline V gene encodes CDR1 SGHTA and CDR2 FQGTGA. This CDR3 contains 13 residues. The V end was cut by 0 bases, the J end by 7 bases, with 10 bases between. The CDR3: CASSLTGPSEQYF. In nucleotides, the CDR3 is TGTGCCAGCAGCTTAACGGGCCCTTCTGAGCAGTACTTC.

This rearrangement joins TRBV29-1 to TRBJ1-1; D is perhaps TRBD1 (6 bases). The CDR3 sequence is 12 residues long. V shed 7 bases and J shed 3 bases, with 12 bases lying between them. CDR1 and CDR2 from the germline V gene are SQVTM and ANQGSEA. This chain's CDR3 is CSAGTLDTEAFF. Written as DNA, the CDR3 is TGCAGCGCTGGGACACTCGACACTGAAGCTTTCTTT.

This clone was detected a few times. The chain combines TRBV5-4 with TRBJ2-2, with D perhaps TRBD2 (5 bases). Germline values: CDR1 SGHNT, CDR2 YYREEE (reference sequence). The V and J ends lost 2 bases and 4 bases respectively, with 9 bases between them. The CDR3 loop spans 14 amino acids. The CDR3 DNA follows: TGTGCCAGCAGCTTTCGGGGAGTCACCGGGGAGCTGTTTTTT. Protein: CASSFRGVTGELFF.

This clone was seen only a few times. J is TRBJ2-1 and V is TRBV7-9; D is perhaps TRBD1 (5 bases). This CDR3 has 17 amino acids. Trimming stripped 3 bases from V and 0 bases from J, with 15 bases between. Germline V gene data show CDR1 as SEHNR and CDR2 as FQNEAQ (reference sequence). The CDR3 region is CASSFKVRVRSYNEQFF. In DNA form, the CDR3 reads TGTGCCAGCAGCTTTAAAGTCAGGGTCCGCTCCTACAATGAGCAGTTCTTC.

This clone turned up a few times. In nucleotides, the CDR3 is TGTGCCAGCAGTTTAAGCCGGGACTCCTATAATTCACCCCTCCACTTT. Translating it yields CASSLSRDSYNSPLHF. The rearrangement joins TRBV28 to TRBJ1-6, with no clear D. The CDR3 has 16 amino acids. Germline V CDR1 and CDR2: MDHEN, SYDVKM. V lost 2 bases and J 0 bases, leaving 8 bases between the germline ends. Full variable domain (outside the CDR3, taken from reference TRBV28 and TRBJ1-6): DVKVTQSSRYLVKRTGEKVFLECVQDMDHENMFWYRQDPGLGLRLIYFSYDVKMKEKGDIPEGYSVSREKKERFSLILESASTNQTSMYLCASSLSRDSYNSPLHFGNGTRLTVT.

V gene TRBV7-9 combines with J gene TRBJ2-2, with 8 nucleotides matching TRBD2. The CDR3 totals 17 residues. V dropped 5 bases and J dropped 0; count of bases not matched to a gene: 8. CDR1 SEHNR and CDR2 FQNEAQ come from the germline V gene (reference sequence). CDR3 sequence reads: CASSTRSGKTNTGELFF. CDR3 sequence (DNA): TGTGCCAGCAGCACCCGTAGCGGGAAAACGAACACCGGGGAGCTGTTTTTT.

The gene calls are TRBV5-1 and TRBJ2-3, with D possibly matching TRBD1 (5 bases). This CDR3 has 14 amino acids. Germline lookup yields CDR1 SGHRS and CDR2 YFSETQ. V shed 4 bases and J shed 0 bases, with 9 bases lying between them. The CDR3 reads CASSPRQSTDTQYF. In DNA form, the CDR3 reads TGCGCCAGCAGCCCCCGACAGAGCACAGATACGCAGTATTTT.

This clone is a singleton in its sample. The V gene is TRBV2, the J gene TRBJ2-1; D remains unclear. The V and J ends lost 7 bases and 9 bases respectively, with 16 bases between them. This CDR3 region has 13 residues. CDR1 SNHLY and CDR2 FYNNEI come from the germline V gene. In DNA, the CDR3 is TGTGCCAGCACCCCCTCCGGAGCAAGTGAGCAGTTCTTC. It specifies CASTPSGASEQFF.

This clone was found a few times. This chain connects TRBV2 to TRBJ1-3; tentative D call: TRBD1 (5 bases). V lost 6 bases and J lost 4, with 28 bases in between. Germline V CDR1 and CDR2: SNHLY, FYNNEI. This CDR3 contains 19 residues. CDR3 bases: TGTGCCAGCAGCCAAGACAGTGTCCCCTTCCAGAAAGAAGGAAACACCATATATTTT. It is translated as CASSQDSVPFQKEGNTIYF.

The chain combines TRBV7-2 with TRBJ2-7, with TRBD1 matching 8 bases. The CDR3 consists of 14 residues. The V and J ends lost 5 bases and 6 bases, in that order; junction bases with no gene match: 9. Germline V gives CDR1 SGHTA, CDR2 FQGNSA. This chain's CDR3 is CASSEDRVRLEQYF. The CDR3 DNA reads as TGTGCCAGCAGCGAGGACAGGGTGCGTCTCGAGCAGTACTTC.

In this sample, this clone turned up once. The chain employs TRBV9 and TRBJ1-2, with 8 nucleotides matching TRBD1. Germline assignment: CDR1 SGDLS and CDR2 YYNGEE. V shed 4 bases and J 4 bases; nucleotides not matched to a gene: 9. The CDR3 sequence is 15 residues long. In nucleotides, the CDR3 is TGTGCCAGCAGCCCGGGGGACAGGTTTGTCTATGGCTACACCTTC. Encoded protein: CASSPGDRFVYGYTF. Full variable domain (rest looked up from reference TRBV9 and TRBJ1-2): DSGVTQTPKHLITATGQRVTLRCSPRSGDLSVYWYQQSLDQGLQFLIQYYNGEERAKGNILERFSAQQFPDLHSELNLSSLELGDSALYFCASSPGDRFVYGYTFGSGTRLTVV.

The chain carries TRBV2 and TRBJ2-3; D is undetermined. There are 14 residues in the CDR3. Germline-derived CDR1 and CDR2 are SNHLY and FYNNEI. Trimming cost V 7 bases and J 2 bases, with 13 bases left between them. The CDR3 reads CASILDSDTDTQYF. CDR3 bases: TGTGCCAGCATACTCGACTCAGACACAGATACGCAGTATTTT.

V is TRBV5-1 and J is TRBJ2-2; 8 nucleotides agree with TRBD1. There are 14 residues in the CDR3. CDR1 is SGHRS, CDR2 YFSETQ, per germline. V shed 5 bases, J shed 4 bases, and the junction held 4 bases outside the gene matches. CDR3 region: CASRPTGGTGELFF. The CDR3 bases are TGCGCCAGCAGACCCACAGGGGGCACCGGGGAGCTGTTTTTT.

The chain uses TRBV5-1 and TRBJ2-5; 10 bases line up with TRBD2. The CDR3 spans 17 residues. Trimming took 4 bases from V and 2 from J; bases not matched to a gene: 11. CDR1 and CDR2 from the germline V gene are SGHRS and YFSETQ. The CDR3 spells CASSLGASGGLQETQYF. The CDR3 DNA is TGCGCCAGCAGCCTGGGGGCTAGCGGGGGATTACAAGAGACCCAGTACTTC.

The rearrangement joins TRBV15 to TRBJ2-1, with D unclear. The CDR3 totals 14 residues. Trimming shortened V by 0 bases and J by 3 bases, and 6 bases separated the two germline ends. The germline gives CDR1 LNHNV, CDR2 YYDKDF (reference sequence). The CDR3 nucleotides are TGTGCCACCAGCAGAGAGATCGGCTACAATGAGCAGTTCTTC. Protein: CATSREIGYNEQFF.

Of note for this clone: Additional DNA sequences in this sample encode the identical CDR3. The chain employs TRBV23-1 and TRBJ1-6, with D unresolved. TRBV23-1 is an open reading frame whose function is uncertain. V dropped 6 bases and J dropped 5 bases, with 17 bases sitting between them. The CDR3 totals 16 residues. This chain's CDR3 is CASSDNRQENNSPLHF. The CDR3 region has the DNA TGCGCCAGCAGCGACAATCGCCAGGAAAATAATTCACCCCTCCACTTT.

The chain carries TRBV7-2 and TRBJ2-3; 10 nucleotides agree with TRBD2. Germline-derived CDR1 and CDR2 are SGHTA and FQGNSA. The CDR3 spans 17 residues. V was clipped by 5 bases and J by 1 base; unmatched bases: 9. CDR3 bases: TGTGCCAGCAGCCCAGCCCAGCGGGAGGGTCGCACAGATACGCAGTATTTT. Amino acid sequence: CASSPAQREGRTDTQYF.

The gene calls are TRBV4-3 and TRBJ2-6; 7 bases are shared with TRBD2. The germline CDR1 and CDR2 sequences are LGHNA and YSLEER. Germline trimming cut 4 bases from V and 1 base from J; bases unmatched to any gene: 4. The CDR3 covers 16 residues. The CDR3 here is CASSPRAGSGANVLTF. The DNA of the CDR3 is TGCGCCAGCAGCCCAAGAGCGGGGTCTGGGGCCAACGTCCTGACTTTC.